There are a few counts of the clone carrying this TCR beta chain. Its matching antigen is unknown. The V and J ends lost 6 bases and 8 bases, in that order; junction bases with no gene match: 13. The CDR3 has 15 amino acids. Germline V gene data show CDR1 as MDHEN and CDR2 as SYDVKM. Then a second PCR, running about 7 to 11 cycles, was carried out with a sample-barcoded 5' primer and a J-beta primer mix. Sequencing yielded, for each sample, at least 3 million paired-end reads carrying CDR3. TCRdb recomputed calls from the 5' RACE reads with MiXCR, one row per CDR3 protein. This sample carries 1,500,000 or so distinct CDR3 sequences, about 45% of them seen once, and the ten largest clones take approximately 4.1%. The data are from a study of blood T cells in healthy people across ages. Study results and caveats: The study found more naive CD4+ cells and higher diversity in long-lived than aged donors. In older individuals, TCR beta diversity per million T cells was lower, falling roughly linearly with age.

Peripheral blood, about 10 milliliters per donor, was collected. The sample consisted of blood. The gene calls are TRBV28 and TRBJ1-2; TRBD1 aligns across 9 bases. The TCR comes from a woman younger than 30 in good health. CDR3 bases: TGTGCCAGCAGGACACAGGGGGCTAAGAATCTAGGCTACACCTTC. Protein sequence: CASRTQGAKNLGYTF.